The 30 T cell receptor beta chains reported below all come from one sample, sequenced in a study of cytomegalovirus exposure and HLA in healthy donors (dated 2017 in TCRdb). The library was made by the immunoSEQ multiplex PCR assay. For the multiplex PCR, a mixture combining 60 forward primers for TCR Vbeta segments and 13 reverse primers for TCR Jbeta segments was used. TCRdb limited this immuneACCESS table to in-frame rearrangements with V and J called. A share of clones is missing; checked studies link under half to unresolved V genes, and the rest is unexplained. This sample lists 150,000 to 200,000 clones; just over 70% were detected once. Approximately 4.6% of the sample comes from the top ten. Sequencing was performed on PBMCs. These receptors all come from a man between 18 and 35 years old in good health and CMV-seropositive.

The chain's CDR3 is CASSISDRSSGNTIYF. In DNA form, the CDR3 reads TGTGCCAGTAGTATAAGTGACAGGAGCTCTGGAAACACCATATATTTT. J is TRBJ1-3 and V is TRBV19; weak D call: TRBD1 (6 bases). Germline V CDR1 and CDR2: LNHDA, SQIVND (reference sequence). This CDR3 contains 16 residues. With 2 bases removed from V and 0 bases from J, the gap between germline ends came to 11 bases.

This clone occurred a few times. The V and J genes are TRBV25-1 and TRBJ1-1; tentatively, D is TRBD1 (5 bases). This CDR3 comprises 15 residues. Looked up from germline, CDR1 is MGHDK and CDR2 is SYGVNS. V lost 2 bases and J 1 base, leaving 11 bases between the germline ends. CDR3 nucleotide sequence: TGTGCCAGCAGTGAAAGTAGGGGAGGGAACACTGAAGCTTTCTTT. Encoded protein: CASSESRGGNTEAFF. The full variable domain, rest sourced from reference TRBV25-1 and TRBJ1-1, is EADIYQTPRYLVIGTGKKITLECSQTMGHDKMYWYQQDPGMELHLIHYSYGVNSTEKGDLSSESTVSRIRTEHFPLTLESARPSHTSQYLCASSESRGGNTEAFFGQGTRLTVV.

This clone was recorded only once. The CDR3 nucleotides read TGTGCCAGCAGCCCGCTGGGACAGGGATATGGCTACACCTTC. It codes for CASSPLGQGYGYTF. V is TRBV7-3 and J is TRBJ1-2, with TRBD1 matching over 9 bases. Germline V lookup: CDR1 SGHTA, CDR2 FQGTGA. This CDR3 is built from 14 residues. The J segment lost 5 bases and the V segment lost 5 bases, leaving 6 bases of the junction unmatched.

The rearrangement links TRBV7-2 to TRBJ2-3; 11 bases are shared with TRBD2. The CDR3 is made up of 14 amino acids. The germline gives CDR1 SGHTA, CDR2 FQGNSA. After removal of 9 bases from V and 2 bases from J, the junction contained 4 bases not matched to a gene. This CDR3 is CASRLAGPTDTQYF. CDR3 nucleotide sequence: TGTGCCAGTAGACTAGCGGGGCCCACAGATACGCAGTATTTT. The whole variable domain, remainder taken from reference TRBV7-2 and TRBJ2-3, is GAGVSQSPSNKVTEKGKDVELRCDPISGHTALYWYRQSLGQGLEFLIYFQGNSAPDKSGLPSDRFSAERTGGSVSTLTIQRTQQEDSAVYLCASRLAGPTDTQYFGPGTRLTVL.

This chain links TRBV5-4 with TRBJ2-1, with TRBD2 matching over 11 bases. The germline CDR1 and CDR2 sequences are SGHNT and YYREEE (reference sequence). With V trimmed by 3 bases and J by 6 bases, 8 bases remained unmatched. This CDR3 has 16 amino acids. The CDR3 coding sequence is TGTGCCAGCAGCTCTATAGCGGGAGGGCTGGCCAATGAGCAGTTCTTC. It is translated as CASSSIAGGLANEQFF.

The chain links TRBV19 to TRBJ1-4, with a tentative D call TRBD1 (6 bases). The CDR3 runs to 17 residues. Germline CDR1 LNHDA, CDR2 SQIVND (reference sequence). V lost 7 bases and J lost 7, with 25 bases in between. The CDR3, as DNA: TGTGCCAGTACCCCCCCGGGGGGGGCGGGGTTGGGTGAAAAACTGTTTTTT. It codes for CASTPPGGAGLGEKLFF.

This chain's CDR3 is CASSDGSGLETQYF. The CDR3 coding sequence is TGTGCCAGCAGTGACGGATCGGGACTAGAGACCCAGTACTTC. The chain recombines TRBV6-1 with TRBJ2-5; possible D gene TRBD2, 6 bases. This CDR3 is 14 amino acids long. Trimming shortened V by 3 bases and J by 4 bases, and 12 bases separated the two germline ends. Germline lookup yields CDR1 MNHNS and CDR2 SASEGT.

CDR3 bases: TGTGCCAGCAGCTCGGAGGCCACCCACGGCTACACCTTC. Amino acids: CASSSEATHGYTF. This rearrangement joins TRBV11-3 to TRBJ1-2; no firm D call. The length of the CDR3 is 13 residues. Trimming took off 4 bases at V and 8 bases at J, with 14 bases between the two ends. The germline V gene has CDR1 SGHNT and CDR2 YENEEA.

J is TRBJ2-1 and V is TRBV10-1; 8 bases map to TRBD1. The V and J ends lost 6 bases and 6 bases, in that order; junction bases with no gene match: 7. Germline values: CDR1 WNHNN, CDR2 SYGVQD (reference sequence). This CDR3 is 14 amino acids long. The CDR3, as DNA: TGCGCCAGCAGCGACGGACAGGGAACCAATGAGCAGTTCTTC. Residues: CASSDGQGTNEQFF.

V usage is TRBV11-2 and J usage is TRBJ1-1; possibly TRBD1 for D (6 bases). The CDR3 contains 13 residues. The V end was cut by 11 bases, the J end by 3 bases, with 16 bases between. Germline V gene lookup returns CDR1 SGHAT and CDR2 FQNNGV. CDR3 in amino acids: CACSWGQDTEAFF. The CDR3 DNA reads as TGTGCCTGCTCTTGGGGGCAGGACACTGAAGCTTTCTTT.

This sequence joins TRBV30 and TRBJ1-6; D unresolved. Germline V gene sequence: CDR1 GTSNPN, CDR2 SVGIG (reference sequence). This CDR3 has 15 amino acids. V lost 0 bases and J lost 0, with 6 bases in between. DNA for the CDR3: TGTGCCTGGAGTGTACCCAGCTCCTATAATTCACCCCTCCACTTT. As protein: CAWSVPSSYNSPLHF. Full variable domain (missing parts from reference TRBV30 and TRBJ1-6): SQTIHQWPATLVQPVGSPLSLECTVEGTSNPNLYWYRQAAGRGLQLLFYSVGIGQISSEVPQNLSASRPQDRQFILSSKKLLLSDSGFYLCAWSVPSSYNSPLHFGNGTRLTVT.

The V gene is TRBV5-6, the J gene TRBJ1-2; 9 nucleotides agree with TRBD1. Trimming at V came to 2 bases and at J to 4 bases, leaving 12 bases not matched to a gene. CDR1 SGHDT and CDR2 YYEEEE come from the germline V gene. The CDR3 extends over 17 amino acids. The CDR3 protein is CASSLRPGQGDIYGYTF. CDR3 sequence (DNA): TGTGCCAGCAGCTTACGACCGGGACAGGGTGATATCTATGGCTACACCTTC.

This clone has a handful of counts. Other DNA sequences from this sample encode an identical CDR3 as well. This rearrangement joins TRBV6-5 to TRBJ1-1; TRBD1 might be the D (6 bases). This CDR3 comprises 13 residues. Trimming cost V 0 bases and J 8 bases, with 10 bases left between them. Germline CDR1 MNHEY, CDR2 SVGAGI. The CDR3 protein is CASSYSARGEAFF. For the CDR3, the DNA is TGTGCCAGCAGTTACTCGGCCAGGGGAGAAGCTTTCTTT.

The chain is built from TRBV28 and TRBJ1-2; 7 bases align to TRBD1. Trimming cost V 6 bases and J 3 bases; bases outside gene matches: 10. Germline CDR1 and CDR2: MDHEN and SYDVKM. This CDR3 region has 15 residues. CDR3 bases: TGTGCCAGCAGAAAGTCCAGGGGGTCGGACTATGGCTACACCTTC. Its protein is CASRKSRGSDYGYTF.

This clone was seen a few times. This chain connects TRBV18 to TRBJ1-1, with a weak D call TRBD1 (6 bases). There are 13 residues in the CDR3. The germline V gene has CDR1 KGHSH and CDR2 LQKENI. V was pared by 5 bases and J by 1 base, with 8 bases between. This CDR3 is CASSSTGNTEAFF. The CDR3 DNA follows: TGTGCCAGCTCATCGACAGGGAACACTGAAGCTTTCTTT.

The genes are TRBV5-1 and TRBJ1-4; D gene unclear. The CDR3 has 15 residues. Germline V gene sequence: CDR1 SGHRS, CDR2 YFSETQ. V was pared by 0 bases and J by 7 bases, with 13 bases between. CDR3 amino acids: CASSLAGVRGEKLFF. The CDR3 coding sequence is TGCGCCAGCAGCTTGGCCGGTGTCCGGGGTGAAAAACTGTTTTTT. Using reference TRBV5-1 and TRBJ1-4 for the parts outside the CDR3, the full variable domain is KAGVTQTPRYLIKTRGQQVTLSCSPISGHRSVSWYQQTPGQGLQFLFEYFSETQRNKGNFPGRFSGRQFSNSRSEMNVSTLELGDSALYLCASSLAGVRGEKLFFGSGTQLSVL.

This clone was detected only a few times. The chain has TRBV13 and TRBJ2-4; the match to TRBD2 covers 10 bases. The CDR3 runs to 17 residues. The ends lost 3 bases at V and 4 bases at J; junction bases unmatched: 9. Germline assignment: CDR1 PRHDT and CDR2 FYEKMQ (reference sequence). CDR3 in DNA: TGTGCCAGCAGCTTTACCGGAGCGGGAGGGCTTAAAAACATTCAGTACTTC. The encoded protein is CASSFTGAGGLKNIQYF.

V usage is TRBV18 and J usage is TRBJ2-7, with 12 bases fitting TRBD1. V dropped 3 bases and J dropped 4; count of bases not matched to a gene: 10. The CDR3 covers 17 residues. Germline loops: CDR1 KGHSH, CDR2 LQKENI. The CDR3, as DNA: TGTGCCAGCTCACCGAATACCGGGACAGGGGGCGCGTACGAGCAGTACGTC. It specifies CASSPNTGTGGAYEQYV.

This clone was detected only a few times. V and J are TRBV6-5 and TRBJ1-1; unclear D gene. This CDR3 is built from 11 residues. Per germline, CDR1 MNHEY and CDR2 SVGAGI. V gave up 7 bases and J gave up 5 bases, with 8 bases separating them. As DNA, the CDR3 is TGTGCCAGCACTCGGGGTACTGAAGCTTTCTTT. It encodes CASTRGTEAFF.

The chain combines TRBV5-1 with TRBJ1-1; TRBD1 might be the D (5 bases). Germline CDR1 reads SGHRS; CDR2 reads YFSETQ. The germline V and J ends were trimmed by 2 bases and 0 bases, with 11 bases remaining between them. The CDR3 length is 15 residues. In nucleotides, the CDR3 is TGCGCCAGCAGCTTAACAGGTGGGGTGAACACTGAAGCTTTCTTT. Translating gives CASSLTGGVNTEAFF.

The rearrangement joins TRBV27 to TRBJ1-2; perhaps TRBD1 as D (6 bases). The CDR3 spans 15 residues. Trimming left V 8 bases short and J 7 bases short, with 23 bases between. The germline gives CDR1 MNHEY, CDR2 SMNVEV (reference sequence). In DNA, the CDR3 is TGTGCCAGCCGTGGTCTCCGTATGGGGGCCTTTGGCTACACCTTC. Translation gives CASRGLRMGAFGYTF.

V is TRBV4-2 and J is TRBJ2-1; 7 nucleotides line up with TRBD2. In germline, CDR1 is LGHNA, CDR2 YNFKEQ. This CDR3 region has 15 residues. Trimming took 0 bases from V and 7 from J; bases not matched to a gene: 6. CDR3 amino acids: CASSQDLAGVNEQFF. CDR3 DNA: TGTGCCAGCAGCCAAGATCTGGCGGGAGTAAATGAGCAGTTCTTC.

The chain joins TRBV4-1 to TRBJ2-2, with D tentatively TRBD1 (5 bases). Germline V gives CDR1 MGHRA, CDR2 YSYEKL. V gave up 3 bases and J gave up 0 bases, with 14 bases separating them. There are 17 residues in the CDR3. CDR3: CASSHLNGRANTGELFF. The CDR3 DNA follows: TGCGCCAGCAGCCACCTCAACGGCAGGGCGAACACCGGGGAGCTGTTTTTT.

V and J are TRBV6-5 and TRBJ1-2; no reliable D call. The V and J ends lost 3 bases and 5 bases respectively, with 10 bases between them. The CDR3 runs 13 residues. Germline V CDR1 and CDR2: MNHEY, SVGAGI. The CDR3 DNA reads TGTGCCAGCAGTTATAAACAGCTATATGGCTACACCTTC. Protein sequence: CASSYKQLYGYTF.

The genes are TRBV5-1 and TRBJ2-2; D remains ambiguous. The CDR3 covers 15 residues. The ends were cut back, 0 bases at V and 4 bases at J, with 10 bases in the middle. In germline, CDR1 is SGHRS, CDR2 YFSETQ. CDR3 in DNA: TGCGCCAGCAGCTTGGATGGGCCCCTCACCGGGGAGCTGTTTTTT. This encodes CASSLDGPLTGELFF.

This clone was detected once. The V gene is TRBV5-1, the J gene TRBJ2-3; 10 bases match TRBD2. V lost 0 bases to trimming and J lost 3 bases; unmatched junction nucleotides: 4. Germline V lookup: CDR1 SGHRS, CDR2 YFSETQ. This CDR3 is built from 16 residues. This CDR3 is CASSLASGGVTDTQYF. The CDR3 DNA follows: TGCGCCAGCAGCTTGGCAAGCGGGGGGGTTACAGATACGCAGTATTTT.

This clone has just one count. The chain joins TRBV28 to TRBJ2-3; TRBD2 matches 10 bases. Trimming cost V 8 bases and J 2 bases; bases outside gene matches: 7. This CDR3 is built from 15 residues. CDR1 and CDR2 (germline): MDHEN, SYDVKM. The CDR3 region has the DNA TGTGCCAGCTTTTATAGCGGGGGGCTCACAGATACGCAGTATTTT. Protein: CASFYSGGLTDTQYF.

This clone showed up just a few times. J is TRBJ1-1 and V is TRBV19, with D hard to call. CDR1 LNHDA and CDR2 SQIVND come from the germline V gene (reference sequence). The CDR3 loop spans 14 amino acids. Trimming shortened V by 5 bases and J by 6 bases, and 16 bases separated the two germline ends. CDR3 protein: CASSLDFRYAEAFF. In nucleotides, the CDR3 is TGTGCCAGTAGTCTGGACTTCAGGTACGCTGAAGCTTTCTTT.

This rearrangement joins TRBV11-2 to TRBJ1-1; D possibly corresponds to TRBD1 (5 bases). Trimming removed 5 bases at V and 1 base at J, with 8 bases between. This CDR3 is built from 13 residues. Germline V gene sequence: CDR1 SGHAT, CDR2 FQNNGV. The CDR3 region is CASSADRNTEAFF. The CDR3 DNA sequence: TGTGCCAGCAGCGCCGACAGGAACACTGAAGCTTTCTTT.

Only a few counts were recorded for this clone. This chain links TRBV7-9 with TRBJ2-3, with a possible D match to TRBD1 (5 bases). The germline V gene encodes CDR1 SEHNR and CDR2 FQNEAQ (reference sequence). The CDR3 length is 13 residues. Between the trimmed V and J ends, which lost 6 bases and 1 base, there was a span of 8 bases. The CDR3 coding sequence is TGTGCCAGCAGACCGACAGGCACAGATACGCAGTATTTT. Protein: CASRPTGTDTQYF.